This T cell receptor (beta chain) was captured by sequencing in a study of identical twins. cDNA molecules carried unique molecular identifiers, and template switching added a universal primer site. TCRdb redid the calling of the 5' RACE reads with MiXCR, one entry per CDR3 protein. The sample lists about 260,000 distinct CDR3 sequences; about 7% were seen once. Germline CDR1 reads SGHRS; CDR2 reads YFSETQ. This CDR3 is built from 16 residues. Details on this clonotype: Given a much more abundant clone one base away, this may be a read error.

These data were likewise used in another study, on yellow fever vaccine responses in identical twins.

Input material: memory (CD45RO+) T cells sorted from blood. The source of this sequence is a woman under 30 in good health. V gene TRBV5-1 combines with J gene TRBJ2-3, with D maybe TRBD1 (5 bases). The CDR3 loop is CASSVDGDRGTYTQYF. CDR3 sequence (DNA): TGCGCCAGCAGCGTAGACGGAGATAGGGGCACATATACGCAGTATTTT.